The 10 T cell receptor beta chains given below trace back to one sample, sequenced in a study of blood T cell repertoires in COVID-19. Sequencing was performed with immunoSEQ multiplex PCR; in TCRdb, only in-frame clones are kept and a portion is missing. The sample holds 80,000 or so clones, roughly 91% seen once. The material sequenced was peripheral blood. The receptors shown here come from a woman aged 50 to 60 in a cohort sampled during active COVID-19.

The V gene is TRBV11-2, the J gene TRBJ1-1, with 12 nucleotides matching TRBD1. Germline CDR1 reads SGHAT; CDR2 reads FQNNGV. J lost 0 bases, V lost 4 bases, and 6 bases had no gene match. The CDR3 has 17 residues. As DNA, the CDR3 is TGTGCCAGCAGCTCCGGGACAGGGGGCCCCATGAACACTGAAGCTTTCTTT. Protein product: CASSSGTGGPMNTEAFF.

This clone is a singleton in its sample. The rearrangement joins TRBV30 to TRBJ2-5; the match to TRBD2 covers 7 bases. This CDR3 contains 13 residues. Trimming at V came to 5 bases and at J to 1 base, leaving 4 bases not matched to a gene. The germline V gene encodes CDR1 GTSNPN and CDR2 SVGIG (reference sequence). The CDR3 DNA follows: TGTGCCTGGCGAGGGAGGGGCCAAGAGACCCAGTACTTC. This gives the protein CAWRGRGQETQYF.

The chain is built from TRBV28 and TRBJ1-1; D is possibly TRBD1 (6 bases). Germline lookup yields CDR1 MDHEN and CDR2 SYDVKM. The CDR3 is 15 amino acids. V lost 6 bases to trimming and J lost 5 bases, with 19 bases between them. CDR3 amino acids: CASRTNDRSGTEAFF. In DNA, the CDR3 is TGTGCCAGCAGAACCAACGACAGGAGTGGGACTGAAGCTTTCTTT.

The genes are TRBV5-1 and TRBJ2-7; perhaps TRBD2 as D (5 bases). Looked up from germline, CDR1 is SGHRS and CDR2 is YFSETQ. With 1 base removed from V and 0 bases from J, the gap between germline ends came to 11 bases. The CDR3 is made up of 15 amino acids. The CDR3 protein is CASSLRSGSSYEQYF. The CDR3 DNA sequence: TGCGCCAGCAGCTTGAGAAGCGGAAGCTCCTACGAGCAGTACTTC.

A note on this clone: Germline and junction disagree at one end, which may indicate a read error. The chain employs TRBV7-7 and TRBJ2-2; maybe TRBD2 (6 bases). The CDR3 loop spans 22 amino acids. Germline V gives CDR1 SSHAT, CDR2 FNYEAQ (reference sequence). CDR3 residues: CASSLEIAVGLTSFANTGELFF. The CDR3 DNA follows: TGTGCTAGCAGCTTAGAAATCGCTGTGGGACTGACGTCCTTCGCGAACACCGGGGAGCTGTTTTTT.

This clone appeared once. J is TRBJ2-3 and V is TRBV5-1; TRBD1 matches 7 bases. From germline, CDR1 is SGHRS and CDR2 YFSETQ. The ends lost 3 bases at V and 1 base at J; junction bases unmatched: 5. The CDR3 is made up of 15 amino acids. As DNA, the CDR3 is TGCGCCAGCAGCTCCCGGGACAGCGGCACAGATACGCAGTATTTT. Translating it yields CASSSRDSGTDTQYF.

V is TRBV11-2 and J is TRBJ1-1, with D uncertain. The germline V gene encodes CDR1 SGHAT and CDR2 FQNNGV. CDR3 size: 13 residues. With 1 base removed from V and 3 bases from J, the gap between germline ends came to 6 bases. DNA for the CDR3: TGTGCCAGCAGCTTAGCACGGTACACTGAAGCTTTCTTT. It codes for CASSLARYTEAFF. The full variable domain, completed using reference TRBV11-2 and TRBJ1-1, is EAGVAQSPRYKIIEKRQSVAFWCNPISGHATLYWYQQILGQGPKLLIQFQNNGVVDDSQLPKDRFSAERLKGVDSTLKIQPAKLEDSAVYLCASSLARYTEAFFGQGTRLTVV.

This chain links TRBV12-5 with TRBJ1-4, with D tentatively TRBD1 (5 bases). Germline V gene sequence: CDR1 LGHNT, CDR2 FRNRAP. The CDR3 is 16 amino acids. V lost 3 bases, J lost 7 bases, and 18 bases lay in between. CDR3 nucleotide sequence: TGTGCTAGTGGTTTTGGGGGAGGCGCCTTAAGTGAAAAACTGTTTTTT. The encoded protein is CASGFGGGALSEKLFF. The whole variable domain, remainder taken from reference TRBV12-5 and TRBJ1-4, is DARVTQTPRHKVTEMGQEVTMRCQPILGHNTVFWYRQTMMQGLELLAYFRNRAPLDDSGMPKDRFSAEMPDATLATLKIQPSEPRDSAVYFCASGFGGGALSEKLFFGSGTQLSVL.

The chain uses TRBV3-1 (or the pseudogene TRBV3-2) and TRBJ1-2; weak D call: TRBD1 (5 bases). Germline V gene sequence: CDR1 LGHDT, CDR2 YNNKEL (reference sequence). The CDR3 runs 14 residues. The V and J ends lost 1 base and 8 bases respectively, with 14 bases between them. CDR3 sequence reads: CASSQALHGGGYTF. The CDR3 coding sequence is TGTGCCAGCAGCCAAGCCCTACACGGGGGAGGCTACACCTTC.

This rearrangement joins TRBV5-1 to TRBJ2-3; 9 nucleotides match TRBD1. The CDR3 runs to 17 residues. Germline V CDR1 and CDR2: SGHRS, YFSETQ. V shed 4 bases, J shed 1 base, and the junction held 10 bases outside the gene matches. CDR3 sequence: CASSAYIWDRGTDTQYF. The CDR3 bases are TGCGCCAGCAGCGCCTATATTTGGGACAGGGGCACAGATACGCAGTATTTT.